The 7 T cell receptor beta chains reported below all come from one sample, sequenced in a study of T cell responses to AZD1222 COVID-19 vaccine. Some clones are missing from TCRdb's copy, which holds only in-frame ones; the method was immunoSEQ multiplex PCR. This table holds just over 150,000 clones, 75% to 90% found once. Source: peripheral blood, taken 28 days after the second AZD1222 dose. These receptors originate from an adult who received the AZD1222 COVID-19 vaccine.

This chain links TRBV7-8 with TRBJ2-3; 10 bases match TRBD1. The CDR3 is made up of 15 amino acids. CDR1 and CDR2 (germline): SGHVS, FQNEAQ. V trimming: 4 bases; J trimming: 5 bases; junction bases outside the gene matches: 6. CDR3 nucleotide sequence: TGTGCCAGCAGCTCGGGACAGGGGCAAGGAGATACGCAGTATTTT. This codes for CASSSGQGQGDTQYF.

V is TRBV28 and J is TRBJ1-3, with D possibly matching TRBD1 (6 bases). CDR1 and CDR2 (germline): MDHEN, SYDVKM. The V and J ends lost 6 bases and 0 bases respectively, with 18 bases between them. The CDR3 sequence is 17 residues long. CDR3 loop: CASSPGLGGGSGNTIYF. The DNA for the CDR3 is TGTGCCAGCAGCCCGGGGTTAGGAGGGGGCTCTGGAAACACCATATATTTT.

The CDR3 nucleotides are TGTGCCAGCAGCGACAGGTACGAGCAGTACTTC. It encodes CASSDRYEQYF. The J gene is TRBJ2-7, the V gene TRBV3-1 (or the pseudogene TRBV3-2), with TRBD1 as a possible D gene (6 bases). CDR1 LGHDT and CDR2 YNNKEL come from the germline V gene (reference sequence). V lost 5 bases and J lost 4, with 6 bases in between. This CDR3 contains 11 residues.

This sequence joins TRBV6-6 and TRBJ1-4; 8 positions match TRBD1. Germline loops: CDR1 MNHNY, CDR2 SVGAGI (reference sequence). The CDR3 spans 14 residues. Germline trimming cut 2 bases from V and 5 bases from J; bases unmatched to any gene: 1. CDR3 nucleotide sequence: TGTGCCAGCAGTTACAGACAGGGGAATGAAAAACTGTTTTTT. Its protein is CASSYRQGNEKLFF.

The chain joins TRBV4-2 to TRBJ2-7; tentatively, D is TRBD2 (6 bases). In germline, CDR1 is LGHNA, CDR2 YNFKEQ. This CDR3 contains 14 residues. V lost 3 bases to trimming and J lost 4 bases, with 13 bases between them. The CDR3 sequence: CASSQGIGRYEQYF. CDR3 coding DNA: TGTGCCAGCAGCCAGGGGATAGGGAGGTACGAGCAGTACTTC.

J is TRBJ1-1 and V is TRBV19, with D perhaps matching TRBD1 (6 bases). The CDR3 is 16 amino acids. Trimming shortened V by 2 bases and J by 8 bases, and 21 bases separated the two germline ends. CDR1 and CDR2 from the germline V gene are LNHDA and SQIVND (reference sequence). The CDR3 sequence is CASSITSRGRGGEAFF. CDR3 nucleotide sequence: TGTGCCAGTAGTATAACCTCGCGGGGCAGGGGAGGCGAAGCTTTCTTT.

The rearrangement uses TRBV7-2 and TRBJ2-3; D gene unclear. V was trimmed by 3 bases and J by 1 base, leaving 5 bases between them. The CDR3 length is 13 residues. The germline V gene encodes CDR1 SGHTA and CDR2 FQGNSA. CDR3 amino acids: CASSFGRTDTQYF. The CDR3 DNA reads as TGTGCCAGCAGCTTCGGCCGCACAGATACGCAGTATTTT.